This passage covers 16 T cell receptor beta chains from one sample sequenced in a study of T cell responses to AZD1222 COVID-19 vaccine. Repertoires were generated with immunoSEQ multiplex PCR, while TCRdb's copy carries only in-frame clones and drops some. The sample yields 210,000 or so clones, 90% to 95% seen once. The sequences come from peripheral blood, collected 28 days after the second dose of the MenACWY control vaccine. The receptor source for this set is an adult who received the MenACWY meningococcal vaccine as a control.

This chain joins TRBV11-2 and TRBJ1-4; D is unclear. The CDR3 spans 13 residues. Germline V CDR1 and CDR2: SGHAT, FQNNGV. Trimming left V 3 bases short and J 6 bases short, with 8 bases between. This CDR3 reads CASSFLPDEKLFF. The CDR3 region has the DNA TGTGCCAGCAGCTTTTTACCGGATGAAAAACTGTTTTTT. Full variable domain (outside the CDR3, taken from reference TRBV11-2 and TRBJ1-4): EAGVAQSPRYKIIEKRQSVAFWCNPISGHATLYWYQQILGQGPKLLIQFQNNGVVDDSQLPKDRFSAERLKGVDSTLKIQPAKLEDSAVYLCASSFLPDEKLFFGSGTQLSVL.

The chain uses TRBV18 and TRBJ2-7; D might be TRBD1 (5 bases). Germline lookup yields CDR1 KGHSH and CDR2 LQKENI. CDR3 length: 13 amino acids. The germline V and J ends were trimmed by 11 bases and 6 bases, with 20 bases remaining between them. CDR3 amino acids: CASGQGGDSEQYF. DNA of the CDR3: TGTGCCTCCGGGCAGGGCGGAGATAGCGAGCAGTACTTC.

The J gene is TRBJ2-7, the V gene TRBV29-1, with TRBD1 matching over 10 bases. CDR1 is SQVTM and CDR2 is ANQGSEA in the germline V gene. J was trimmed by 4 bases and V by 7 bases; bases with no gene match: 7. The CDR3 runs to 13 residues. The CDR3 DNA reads TGCAGCGCCGGAACGGGACAGGGGTACGAGCAGTACTTC. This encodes CSAGTGQGYEQYF.

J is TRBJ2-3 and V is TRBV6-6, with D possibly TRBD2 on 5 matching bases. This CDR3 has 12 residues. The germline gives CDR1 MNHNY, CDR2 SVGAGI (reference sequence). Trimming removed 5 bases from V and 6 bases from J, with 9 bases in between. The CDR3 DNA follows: TGTGCCAGCAGTGAGGGTTTCGATACGCAGTATTTT. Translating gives CASSEGFDTQYF.

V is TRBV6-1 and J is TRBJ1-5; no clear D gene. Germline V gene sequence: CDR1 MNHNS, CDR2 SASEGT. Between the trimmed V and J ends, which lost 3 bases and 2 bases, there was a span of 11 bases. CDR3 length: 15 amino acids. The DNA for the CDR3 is TGTGCCAGCAGTGATGGGGAGGATGGCAATCAGCCCCAGCATTTT. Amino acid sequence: CASSDGEDGNQPQHF.

CDR3 DNA: TGTGCCAGCGGAACTAGCGGGAGTATCTATGAGCAGTTCTTC. Its translation: CASGTSGSIYEQFF. The rearrangement joins TRBV25-1 to TRBJ2-1, with 11 bases aligning to TRBD2. The J segment lost 8 bases and the V segment lost 8 bases, leaving 8 bases of the junction unmatched. Per the germline V gene, CDR1 is MGHDK and CDR2 is SYGVNS. The CDR3 extends over 14 amino acids.

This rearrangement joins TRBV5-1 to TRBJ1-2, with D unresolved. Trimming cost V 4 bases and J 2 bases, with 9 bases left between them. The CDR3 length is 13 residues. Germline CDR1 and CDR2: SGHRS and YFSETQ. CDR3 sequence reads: CASSIDPNYGYTF. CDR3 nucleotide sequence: TGCGCCAGCAGCATTGACCCCAACTATGGCTACACCTTC.

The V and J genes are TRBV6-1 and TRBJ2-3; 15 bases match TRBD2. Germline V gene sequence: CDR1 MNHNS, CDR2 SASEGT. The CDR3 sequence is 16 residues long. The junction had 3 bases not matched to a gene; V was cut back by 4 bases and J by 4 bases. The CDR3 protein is CASSAWTSGGADTQYF. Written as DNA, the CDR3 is TGTGCCAGCAGTGCATGGACTAGCGGGGGGGCAGATACGCAGTATTTT.

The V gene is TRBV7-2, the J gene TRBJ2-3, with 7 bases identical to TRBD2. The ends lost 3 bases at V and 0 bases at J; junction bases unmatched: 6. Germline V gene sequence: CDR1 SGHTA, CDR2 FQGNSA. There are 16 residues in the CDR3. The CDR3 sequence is CASSFGTITSTDTQYF. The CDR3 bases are TGTGCCAGCAGCTTCGGGACTATCACTAGCACAGATACGCAGTATTTT.

The CDR3 DNA follows: TGTGCCAGCTTTGGGATATGGCAGCCCCAGCATTTT. Translated, it gives CASFGIWQPQHF. This chain uses TRBV28 with TRBJ1-5; D ambiguous. Trimming removed 8 bases from V and 7 bases from J, with 12 bases in between. The CDR3 contains 12 residues. Germline CDR1 reads MDHEN; CDR2 reads SYDVKM.

DNA for the CDR3: TGTGCCAGCAGTCCCCCGGGACAGGGGTCCTACAATGAGCAGTTCTTC. Its protein product is CASSPPGQGSYNEQFF. The rearrangement joins TRBV28 to TRBJ2-1, with 10 bases fitting TRBD1. The CDR3 is 16 amino acids. Germline loops: CDR1 MDHEN, CDR2 SYDVKM. J gave up 1 base and V 5 bases, and 5 bases lay outside the gene matches.

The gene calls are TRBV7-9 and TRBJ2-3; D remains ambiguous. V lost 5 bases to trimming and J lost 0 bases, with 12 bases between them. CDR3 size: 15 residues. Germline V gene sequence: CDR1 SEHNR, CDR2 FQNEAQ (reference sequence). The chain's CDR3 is CASSPAVQSTDTQYF. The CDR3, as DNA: TGTGCCAGCAGCCCGGCAGTACAGAGCACAGATACGCAGTATTTT.

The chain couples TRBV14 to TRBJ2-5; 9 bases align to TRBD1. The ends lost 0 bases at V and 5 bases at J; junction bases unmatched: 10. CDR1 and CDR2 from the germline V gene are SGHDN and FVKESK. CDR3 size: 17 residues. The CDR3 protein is CASSQEGTGMILETQYF. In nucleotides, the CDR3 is TGTGCCAGCAGCCAAGAGGGGACAGGGATGATACTCGAGACCCAGTACTTC.

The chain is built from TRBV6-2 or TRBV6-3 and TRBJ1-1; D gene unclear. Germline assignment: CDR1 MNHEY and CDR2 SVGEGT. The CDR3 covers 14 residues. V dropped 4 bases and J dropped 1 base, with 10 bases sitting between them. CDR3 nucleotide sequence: TGTGCCAGCAGTTTTGACGGCCAGAACACTGAAGCTTTCTTT. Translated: CASSFDGQNTEAFF.

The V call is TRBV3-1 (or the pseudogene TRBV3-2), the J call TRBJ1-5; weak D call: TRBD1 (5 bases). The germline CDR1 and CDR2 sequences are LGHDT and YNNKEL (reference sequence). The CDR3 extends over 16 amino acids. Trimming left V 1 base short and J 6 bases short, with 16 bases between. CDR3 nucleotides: TGTGCCAGCAGCCAAGGGGTAGGCAGGGAAGGTCAGCCCCAGCATTTT. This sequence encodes CASSQGVGREGQPQHF.

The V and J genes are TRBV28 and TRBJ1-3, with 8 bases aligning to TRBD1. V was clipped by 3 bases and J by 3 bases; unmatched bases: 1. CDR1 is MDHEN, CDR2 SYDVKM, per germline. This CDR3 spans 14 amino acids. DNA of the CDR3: TGTGCCAGCAGTTTCACAGGGGGTGGAAACACCATATATTTT. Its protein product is CASSFTGGGNTIYF.